These 9 T cell receptor beta chains came from one sample sequenced in a study of early T cells in non-severe SARS-CoV-2 infection. TCRdb re-analysed the 5' RACE reads in MiXCR, keeping a single row per CDR3 protein. The data contain tens of thousands of distinct CDR3 sequences, more than 4% of them singletons. The specimen was whole blood, collected at baseline. The receptors shown here come from an adult who was a healthcare worker with PCR-confirmed SARS-CoV-2 infection or an uninfected control (not recorded which).

The V call is TRBV5-4, the J call TRBJ2-3; the D is unclear. Germline CDR1 SGHNT, CDR2 YYREEE (reference sequence). V lost 4 bases, J lost 7 bases, and 10 bases lay in between. The CDR3 is made up of 12 amino acids. Here the CDR3 DNA reads TGTGCCAGCAGCCGCCCCCGATATACGCAGTATTTT. It translates to CASSRPRYTQYF.

This clonotype was seen ten or more times. The gene calls are TRBV7-2 and TRBJ2-7; 7 bases agree with TRBD2. This CDR3 has 13 residues. Germline trimming cut 3 bases from V and 7 bases from J; bases unmatched to any gene: 6. CDR1 and CDR2 (germline): SGHTA, FQGNSA. This CDR3 is CASSFGRGGEQYF. CDR3 nucleotide sequence: TGTGCCAGCAGCTTCGGACGGGGAGGGGAGCAGTACTTC.

This clonotype has at least ten counts. The chain couples TRBV6-5 to TRBJ2-5; perhaps TRBD1 as D (7 bases). The V end was cut by 0 bases, the J end by 5 bases, with 19 bases between. The CDR3 contains 17 residues. Germline V lookup: CDR1 MNHEY, CDR2 SVGAGI. The CDR3 region has the DNA TGTGCCAGCAGTTACTCGAGTAGCTTCCCAGGGGGGGAGACCCAGTACTTC. It is translated as CASSYSSSFPGGETQYF.

The genes are TRBV18 and TRBJ1-1; D is undetermined. Germline assignment: CDR1 KGHSH and CDR2 LQKENI. The CDR3 length is 13 residues. V was clipped by 3 bases and J by 0 bases, with 5 bases between them. DNA of the CDR3: TGTGCCAGCTCACCGTCCGTGAACACTGAAGCTTTCTTT. Protein sequence: CASSPSVNTEAFF. The entire variable domain, with the rest obtained from reference TRBV18 and TRBJ1-1, is as follows: NAGVMQNPRHLVRRRGQEARLRCSPMKGHSHVYWYRQLPEEGLKFMVYLQKENIIDESGMPKERFSAEFPKEGPSILRIQQVVRGDSAAYFCASSPSVNTEAFFGQGTRLTVV.

Many counts were recorded for this clonotype. The CDR3 protein is CASSRGTGPILSGYTF. The CDR3 nucleotides read TGTGCCAGCAGCCGCGGGACAGGGCCAATTCTCAGCGGCTACACCTTC. V is TRBV7-6 and J is TRBJ1-2; TRBD1 aligns across 9 bases. Germline CDR1 reads SGHVS; CDR2 reads FNYEAQ. The CDR3 is 16 residues long. V dropped 5 bases and J dropped 8; count of bases not matched to a gene: 15.

The sample holds many counts of this clonotype. The chain combines TRBV7-3 with TRBJ2-6; D may be TRBD2 (6 bases). Trimming stripped 5 bases from V and 0 bases from J, with 17 bases between. The CDR3 extends over 18 amino acids. Germline V gene lookup returns CDR1 SGHTA and CDR2 FQGTGA. The CDR3 coding sequence is TGTGCCAGCAGCCTCCTGGGGGGTCCCAACTCTGGGGCCAACGTCCTGACTTTC. It specifies CASSLLGGPNSGANVLTF.

This rearrangement joins TRBV12-3 or TRBV12-4 to TRBJ1-1, with 7 bases lining up with TRBD1. CDR3 length equals 14 residues. The J segment lost 6 bases and the V segment lost 2 bases, leaving 6 bases of the junction unmatched. The CDR3 region has the DNA TGTGCCAGCAGTTTAACCAAGGGGGCTGCTGAAGCTTTCTTT. Amino acids: CASSLTKGAAEAFF.

This clonotype was detected many times. The gene calls are TRBV7-6 and TRBJ2-3, with unresolved D. This CDR3 spans 15 amino acids. Per germline, CDR1 SGHVS and CDR2 FNYEAQ. V lost 3 bases, J lost 2 bases, and 12 bases lay in between. CDR3 loop: CASSFQNRYTDTQYF. The CDR3 DNA follows: TGTGCCAGCAGCTTTCAAAACAGATACACAGATACGCAGTATTTT.

This clonotype appeared many times. The rearrangement uses TRBV27 and TRBJ1-1; 8 bases are a match to TRBD1. CDR1 is MNHEY and CDR2 is SMNVEV in the germline V gene (reference sequence). V was clipped by 8 bases and J by 1 base; unmatched bases: 3. The CDR3 is 13 amino acids. The CDR3: CASRQGTNTEAFF. CDR3 in DNA: TGTGCCAGCCGACAGGGGACGAACACTGAAGCTTTCTTT.